The 6 T cell receptor beta chains below were found in one sample sequenced in a study of identical twins. TCRdb redid the calling of the 5' RACE reads with MiXCR, one entry per CDR3 protein. The sample has roughly 570,000 distinct CDR3 sequences, roughly 9.9% seen once. The data were also submitted as part of a second study, on yellow fever vaccine responses in identical twins.

The sample was PBMCs. The source of these receptors is a woman between 18 and 29 years old in good health.

V gene TRBV4-3 combines with J gene TRBJ2-1; TRBD2 aligns across 9 bases. The germline CDR1 and CDR2 sequences are LGHNA and YSLEER. The CDR3 totals 16 residues. V lost 1 base and J lost 7; bases outside the gene matches: 8. The CDR3 reads CASSQGASGTGNEQFF. The CDR3 DNA follows: TGCGCCAGCAGCCAAGGGGCTAGCGGGACGGGGAATGAGCAGTTCTTC.

This clonotype appeared many times. The chain combines TRBV7-2 with TRBJ1-4; D gene unclear. V dropped 6 bases and J dropped 4 bases, with 9 bases sitting between them. CDR3 length: 13 residues. CDR1 and CDR2 (germline): SGHTA, FQGNSA. Written as DNA, the CDR3 is TGTGCCAGCAGTGACCTAGATAATGAAAAACTGTTTTTT. This encodes CASSDLDNEKLFF. Supplemented by reference TRBV7-2 and TRBJ1-4, the full variable domain reads GAGVSQSPSNKVTEKGKDVELRCDPISGHTALYWYRQSLGQGLEFLIYFQGNSAPDKSGLPSDRFSAERTGGSVSTLTIQRTQQEDSAVYLCASSDLDNEKLFFGSGTQLSVL.

Only a few counts were recorded for this clonotype. The chain employs TRBV28 and TRBJ2-7; TRBD2 agrees at 8 bases. Unmatched junction bases numbered 6, after V lost 0 bases and J lost 5 bases. The CDR3 covers 15 residues. The germline V gene encodes CDR1 MDHEN and CDR2 SYDVKM. CDR3 in amino acids: CASSLWSGSMNEQYF. CDR3 sequence (DNA): TGTGCCAGCAGTTTATGGAGCGGGAGCATGAACGAGCAGTACTTC.

The sample holds many counts of this clonotype. The chain links TRBV7-8 to TRBJ1-4; D ambiguous. Germline CDR1 is SGHVS and CDR2 is FQNEAQ. The CDR3 extends over 12 amino acids. V gave up 1 base and J gave up 14 bases, with 11 bases separating them. In DNA, the CDR3 is TGTGCCAGCAGCTTAGGGGCGGAACATCTGTTTTTT. Its protein is CASSLGAEHLFF.

The genes are TRBV7-2 and TRBJ2-1, with TRBD1 as a possible D gene (6 bases). CDR3 length: 15 amino acids. CDR1 is SGHTA, CDR2 FQGNSA, per germline. V lost 1 base and J 2 bases, leaving 9 bases between the germline ends. As DNA, the CDR3 is TGTGCCAGCAGCTTAGAAGGACAGACCTACAATGAGCAGTTCTTC. Amino acids: CASSLEGQTYNEQFF.

The genes are TRBV6-5 and TRBJ2-2; D unclear. CDR1 and CDR2 from the germline V gene are MNHEY and SVGAGI. This CDR3 comprises 18 residues. V was shortened by 2 bases and J by 7 bases, with 23 bases between the two germline ends. The CDR3 sequence: CASSYPPTFGLVGGELFF. The CDR3 bases are TGTGCCAGCAGTTACCCCCCAACGTTCGGGTTGGTCGGCGGGGAGCTGTTTTTT.